The 11 T cell receptor beta chains given below trace back to one sample, sequenced in a study of shared clonotypes between healthy human individuals. Positively selected for CCR7, the CD45RO-negative cells used as naive CD8 cells excluded terminally differentiated effector memory CD45RA+ cells. Sequenced by immunoSEQ multiplex PCR; TCRdb stores in-frame clones only, minus some. This sample yields more than 2 million clones, of which over 85% are seen a single time; more than 1.5% belongs to the top ten. Sequencing input: naive CD8+ T cells from PBMCs. Receptors originate from a man aged 18 to 35 in good health. Some clones in this sample may be carry-over from other donors' samples.

V and J are TRBV7-9 and TRBJ2-7; 7 nucleotides align to TRBD2. The length of the CDR3 is 14 residues. After removal of 5 bases from V and 3 bases from J, the junction contained 7 bases not matched to a gene. Germline V lookup: CDR1 SEHNR, CDR2 FQNEAQ (reference sequence). The CDR3 sequence: CASSPSSGNYEQYF. In DNA form, the CDR3 reads TGTGCCAGCAGCCCTTCGAGCGGGAACTACGAGCAGTACTTC.

Turning to this clone: Different DNA sequences within this sample yield the same CDR3. The V and J genes are TRBV6-6 and TRBJ2-2; D is unresolved. The CDR3 contains 13 residues. Germline V gives CDR1 MNHNY, CDR2 SVGAGI (reference sequence). Trimming shortened V by 2 bases and J by 0 bases, and 1 base separated the two germline ends. As DNA, the CDR3 is TGTGCCAGCAGTTACGCGAACACCGGGGAGCTGTTTTTT. This encodes CASSYANTGELFF.

Points on this clone: Other DNA sequences of this sample code for an identical CDR3. The chain uses TRBV19 and TRBJ2-7, with 8 nucleotides matching TRBD1. In germline, CDR1 is LNHDA, CDR2 SQIVND (reference sequence). The V and J ends lost 1 base and 0 bases, in that order; junction bases with no gene match: 2. The CDR3 length is 15 residues. The CDR3 sequence: CASSIGTGFSYEQYF. CDR3 nucleotides: TGTGCCAGTAGTATAGGGACAGGGTTCTCCTACGAGCAGTACTTC.

This rearrangement joins TRBV14 to TRBJ2-2, with 9 bases lining up with TRBD1. This CDR3 is 17 amino acids long. Germline V gene data show CDR1 as SGHDN and CDR2 as FVKESK. V was pared by 5 bases and J by 4 bases, with 11 bases of the junction left unmatched. The DNA for the CDR3 is TGTGCCAGCAGCTTCCGTCCCGGGACAGGGCGCACCGGGGAGCTGTTTTTT. It is translated as CASSFRPGTGRTGELFF.

J is TRBJ2-5 and V is TRBV4-1; TRBD1 or TRBD2 may be the D gene (5 bases each). The ends were cut back, 1 base at V and 4 bases at J, with 16 bases in the middle. CDR1 and CDR2 from the germline V gene are MGHRA and YSYEKL. The CDR3 covers 16 residues. The CDR3 sequence: CASSQGGTQSGETQYF. The CDR3 DNA follows: TGCGCCAGCAGCCAAGGGGGGACCCAATCGGGAGAGACCCAGTACTTC.

The V gene is TRBV28, the J gene TRBJ2-7, with a tentative D call TRBD1 (5 bases). Trimming shortened V by 4 bases and J by 3 bases, and 22 bases separated the two germline ends. Germline lookup yields CDR1 MDHEN and CDR2 SYDVKM. The length of the CDR3 is 17 residues. The CDR3 is CASSSPQTAPSDYEQYF. CDR3 coding DNA: TGTGCCAGCAGTTCACCACAGACAGCGCCATCAGACTACGAGCAGTACTTC.

This chain connects TRBV4-1 to TRBJ1-1; 8 nucleotides match TRBD1. The CDR3 spans 11 residues. Trimming cost V 8 bases and J 6 bases; bases outside gene matches: 2. Germline V gives CDR1 MGHRA, CDR2 YSYEKL. The CDR3 bases are TGCGCCAGCGGACAGGGTGCTGAAGCTTTCTTT. The encoded protein is CASGQGAEAFF.

V usage is TRBV28 and J usage is TRBJ2-1, with D hard to call. Germline V lookup: CDR1 MDHEN, CDR2 SYDVKM. V lost 7 bases and J 9 bases, leaving 13 bases between the germline ends. The CDR3 covers 12 residues. The chain's CDR3 is CASISDRREQFF. CDR3 nucleotides: TGTGCCAGCATTTCCGATAGGCGTGAGCAGTTCTTC.

The chain couples TRBV7-8 to TRBJ2-5, with unresolved D. V was shortened by 5 bases and J by 5 bases, with 12 bases between the two germline ends. Germline CDR1 SGHVS, CDR2 FQNEAQ. CDR3 length: 13 residues. This CDR3 is CASSRLGWETQYF. CDR3 sequence (DNA): TGTGCCAGCAGCCGGCTGGGTTGGGAGACCCAGTACTTC.

For this clone: The sample holds other DNA sequences that translate to the same CDR3. V and J are TRBV27 and TRBJ1-5; 8 bases match TRBD1. J was trimmed by 2 bases and V by 5 bases; bases with no gene match: 2. Germline V gene lookup returns CDR1 MNHEY and CDR2 SMNVEV (reference sequence). This CDR3 comprises 14 residues. The CDR3 region is CASSPTGGNQPQHF. The CDR3 nucleotides read TGTGCCAGCAGTCCGACAGGGGGCAATCAGCCCCAGCATTTT.

The chain uses TRBV9 and TRBJ2-3; D might be TRBD1 (6 bases). There are 14 residues in the CDR3. The V end lost 0 bases, the J end lost 8 bases, and 13 bases lay between the germline ends. Germline-derived CDR1 and CDR2 are SGDLS and YYNGEE. The CDR3 nucleotides read TGTGCCAGCAGCGTAGATTCTGGGGGCGGTACGCAGTATTTT. Translated, it gives CASSVDSGGGTQYF.